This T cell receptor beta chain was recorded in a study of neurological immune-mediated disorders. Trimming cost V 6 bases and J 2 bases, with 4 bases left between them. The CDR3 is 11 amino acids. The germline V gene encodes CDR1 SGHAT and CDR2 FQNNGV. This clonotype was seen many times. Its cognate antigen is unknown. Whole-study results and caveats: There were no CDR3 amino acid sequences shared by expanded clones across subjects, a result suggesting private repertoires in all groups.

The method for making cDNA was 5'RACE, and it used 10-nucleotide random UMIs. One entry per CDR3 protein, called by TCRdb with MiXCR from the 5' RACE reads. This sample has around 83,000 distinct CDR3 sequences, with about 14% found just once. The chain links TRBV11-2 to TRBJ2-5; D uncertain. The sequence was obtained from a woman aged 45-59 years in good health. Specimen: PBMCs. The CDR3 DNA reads TGTGCCAGCAGGTTTCAAGAGACCCAGTACTTC. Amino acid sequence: CASRFQETQYF.